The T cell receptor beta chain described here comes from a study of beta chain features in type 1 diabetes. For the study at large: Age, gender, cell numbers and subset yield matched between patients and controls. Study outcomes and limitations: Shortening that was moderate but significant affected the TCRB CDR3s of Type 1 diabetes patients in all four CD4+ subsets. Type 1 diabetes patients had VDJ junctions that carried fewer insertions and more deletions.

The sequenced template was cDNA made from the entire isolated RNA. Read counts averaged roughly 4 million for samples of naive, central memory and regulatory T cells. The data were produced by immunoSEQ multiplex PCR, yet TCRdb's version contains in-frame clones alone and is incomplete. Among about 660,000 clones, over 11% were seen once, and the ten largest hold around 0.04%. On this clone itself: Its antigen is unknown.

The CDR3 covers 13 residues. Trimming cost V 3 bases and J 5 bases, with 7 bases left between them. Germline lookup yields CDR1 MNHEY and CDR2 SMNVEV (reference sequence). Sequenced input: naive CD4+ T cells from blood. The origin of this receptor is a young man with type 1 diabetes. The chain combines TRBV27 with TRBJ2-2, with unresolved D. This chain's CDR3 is CASSFRRTGELFF. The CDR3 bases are TGTGCCAGCAGTTTCCGCCGGACCGGGGAGCTGTTTTTT.